Here is one T cell receptor beta chain with its context. Its antigen is as yet unknown. Resections were taken during corrective heart surgery, and the thymus tissue came from these. Corrective surgery for congenital heart defects was being performed on the healthy Finnish infants who served as donors. The data stem from a study of human thymus T cells. CDR1 LNHDA and CDR2 SQIVND come from the germline V gene (reference sequence). Trimming cost V 6 bases and J 9 bases, with 15 bases left between them. The CDR3 contains 12 residues. This table comes from immunoSEQ multiplex PCR, and its TCRdb copy is limited to in-frame clones, with some not included. The sample has fewer than 85,000 clones; roughly 94% are singletons. Whole-study findings and limits: Use of V and J genes seemed skewed within the thymic and blood repertoires. Thymic repertoires from unrelated individuals overlapped highly, related research reported.

The sample taken for sequencing was thymus tissue. The V and J genes are TRBV19 and TRBJ2-7; D gene unclear. This TCR derives from a girl younger than two with a congenital heart defect but otherwise immunologically healthy. The CDR3 reads CASRDSGERQYF. The CDR3 DNA reads TGTGCCAGTAGAGACTCTGGAGAGAGGCAGTACTTC.